These 30 T cell receptor beta chains were all obtained from the same sample, sequenced in a study of cytotoxic CD8 clonotypes in ibrutinib-treated CLL. Sequencing was performed with immunoSEQ multiplex PCR; in TCRdb, only in-frame clones are kept and a portion is missing. Of 70,000 to 85,000 clones listed, 70% to 90% were seen once; the top ten hold 6% to 9%. The specimen comprised PBMCs, sampled at disease progression, from a patient treated with ibrutinib. The receptors shown here come from a human donor with chronic lymphocytic leukemia.

This CDR3 is CASSGLDRQETQYF. CDR3 in DNA: TGTGCCAGCAGTGGTCTTGACAGGCAAGAGACCCAGTACTTC. The chain links TRBV25-1 to TRBJ2-5; TRBD1 might be the D (6 bases). Germline CDR1 reads MGHDK; CDR2 reads SYGVNS. The CDR3 is 14 residues long. V lost 4 bases, J lost 2 bases, and 11 bases lay in between.

J is TRBJ1-6 and V is TRBV5-1, with a tentative D call TRBD1 (5 bases). Germline CDR1 SGHRS, CDR2 YFSETQ. This CDR3 spans 17 amino acids. V gave up 0 bases and J gave up 1 base, with 11 bases separating them. The CDR3 sequence is CASSLAWGGSYNSPLHF. In nucleotides, the CDR3 is TGCGCCAGCAGCTTGGCCTGGGGGGGATCCTATAATTCACCCCTCCACTTT.

The chain is built from TRBV29-1 and TRBJ2-3; 7 bases match TRBD1. Trimming at V came to 2 bases and at J to 2 bases, leaving 1 base not matched to a gene. The CDR3 consists of 13 residues. The germline CDR1 and CDR2 sequences are SQVTM and ANQGSEA. The CDR3 DNA reads TGCAGCGTTGAAAGGGGGCCCACAGATACGCAGTATTTT. This encodes CSVERGPTDTQYF.

The table lists this clone with a few counts. The rearrangement uses TRBV11-3 and TRBJ2-1; D not certain. This CDR3 comprises 14 residues. V was cut by 2 bases and J by 4 bases, with 9 bases left in between. Germline CDR1 and CDR2: SGHNT and YENEEA. CDR3 region: CASSLSPLYNEQFF. CDR3 sequence (DNA): TGTGCCAGCAGCTTATCCCCCCTATACAATGAGCAGTTCTTC.

The rearrangement links TRBV9 to TRBJ2-1; TRBD2 matches 9 bases. CDR3 length: 16 amino acids. Germline V gene lookup returns CDR1 SGDLS and CDR2 YYNGEE. After removal of 0 bases from V and 4 bases from J, the junction contained 5 bases not matched to a gene. The CDR3 region has the DNA TGTGCCAGCAGCGTAGAAGCGGGAGGCATATACAATGAGCAGTTCTTC. This translates into CASSVEAGGIYNEQFF.

The rearrangement links TRBV13 to TRBJ2-3; 10 bases are a match to TRBD2. The V segment lost 4 bases and the J segment 5 bases; nucleotides outside the gene matches: 9. Per the germline V gene, CDR1 is PRHDT and CDR2 is FYEKMQ (reference sequence). The CDR3 extends over 16 amino acids. The DNA for the CDR3 is TGTGCCAGCAGCTCCGGGACTAGCGTAGCGGTAGATACGCAGTATTTT. Translated, it gives CASSSGTSVAVDTQYF.

This clone was recorded only once. The rearrangement links TRBV5-5 to TRBJ2-1, with a possible D match to TRBD1 (6 bases). V was shortened by 4 bases and J by 14 bases, with 19 bases between the two germline ends. Germline V lookup: CDR1 SGHKS, CDR2 YYEKEE (reference sequence). The CDR3 is 13 amino acids. The CDR3 nucleotides read TGTGCCAGCAGCCTCGCCGTAGACAGGTTAGAGTTCTTC. Translating it yields CASSLAVDRLEFF. The full variable domain, in which reference TRBV5-5 and TRBJ2-1 provide the parts outside the CDR3, is DAGVTQSPTHLIKTRGQQVTLRCSPISGHKSVSWYQQVLGQGPQFIFQYYEKEERGRGNFPDRFSARQFPNYSSELNVNALLLGDSALYLCASSLAVDRLEFFGPGTRLTVL.

The chain employs TRBV5-1 and TRBJ2-7; 8 positions agree with TRBD2. This CDR3 region has 15 residues. Germline assignment: CDR1 SGHRS and CDR2 YFSETQ. Trimming at V came to 0 bases and at J to 0 bases, leaving 2 bases not matched to a gene. CDR3 protein: CASSLVSGDSYEQYF. Here the CDR3 DNA reads TGCGCCAGCAGCTTGGTTAGCGGGGACTCCTACGAGCAGTACTTC.

This chain joins TRBV4-1 and TRBJ1-1; D remains ambiguous. Germline CDR1 reads MGHRA; CDR2 reads YSYEKL. CDR3 length: 15 amino acids. V lost 0 bases, J lost 4 bases, and 12 bases lay in between. The CDR3 region has the DNA TGCGCCAGCAGCCAAGAGAAGGTAATAGGCACTGAAGCTTTCTTT. As protein: CASSQEKVIGTEAFF.

Here the CDR3 reads CASSLTGVRYGYTF. Here the CDR3 DNA reads TGTGCCAGCAGCTTGACTGGGGTTAGGTATGGCTACACCTTC. The rearrangement uses TRBV5-8 and TRBJ1-2; unclear D gene. This CDR3 comprises 14 residues. The ends were cut back, 1 base at V and 5 bases at J, with 12 bases in the middle. Per the germline V gene, CDR1 is SGHTS and CDR2 is YDEGEE.

The V call is TRBV5-1, the J call TRBJ2-1; TRBD2 aligns across 9 bases. CDR1 and CDR2 (germline): SGHRS, YFSETQ. V lost 1 base, J lost 7 bases, and 6 bases stayed unmatched. The CDR3 covers 15 residues. CDR3 in DNA: TGCGCCAGCAGCTTGTGGTCTAGCGGGATAAATGAGCAGTTCTTC. Translation gives CASSLWSSGINEQFF.

This clone has only a few counts. The same CDR3 is also encoded by other DNA sequences in this sample. The V and J genes are TRBV15 and TRBJ1-6, with a possible D match to TRBD1 (5 bases). The CDR3 length is 14 residues. Trimming pared 2 bases from V and 4 bases from J, leaving 6 bases between. The germline CDR1 and CDR2 sequences are LNHNV and YYDKDF (reference sequence). CDR3 sequence (DNA): TGTGCCACCAGCAGACAGGGTTATAATTCACCCCTCCACTTT. Translated: CATSRQGYNSPLHF.

J is TRBJ1-1 and V is TRBV19; D not certain. Germline V gene data show CDR1 as LNHDA and CDR2 as SQIVND (reference sequence). Deletions cut 8 bases from V and 7 bases from J, with 8 bases between. This CDR3 contains 10 residues. The CDR3 spells CASGLLEAFF. CDR3 coding DNA: TGTGCCAGTGGTCTACTTGAAGCTTTCTTT.

This clone has more than one count but fewer than ten. V gene TRBV5-1 combines with J gene TRBJ1-6, with TRBD1 as a possible D gene (5 bases). Trimming took off 0 bases at V and 7 bases at J, with 8 bases between the two ends. CDR3 length: 14 amino acids. Germline values: CDR1 SGHRS, CDR2 YFSETQ. The CDR3: CASSLAGTNSPLHF. The CDR3 bases are TGCGCCAGCAGCTTGGCTGGGACCAATTCACCCCTCCACTTT.

This clone was detected a few times. CDR3 residues: CASRIGGQKGSPLHF. The CDR3 region has the DNA TGTGCCAGCAGAATCGGTGGACAAAAGGGTTCACCCCTCCACTTT. This chain connects TRBV28 to TRBJ1-6; weak D call: TRBD1 (5 bases). The CDR3 consists of 15 residues. Per germline, CDR1 MDHEN and CDR2 SYDVKM. V lost 6 bases to trimming and J lost 9 bases, with 18 bases between them.

This clone has just one count. The chain recombines TRBV18 with TRBJ2-5; D perhaps matches TRBD2 (6 bases). CDR3 size: 13 residues. Germline V gene data show CDR1 as KGHSH and CDR2 as LQKENI. Trimming removed 6 bases at V and 1 base at J, with 9 bases between. The CDR3 DNA reads TGTGCCAGCTCCGGGGGACTCCAAGAGACCCAGTACTTC. It is translated as CASSGGLQETQYF.

The CDR3 spells CASSLRLAGREQYF. Here the CDR3 DNA reads TGTGCCAGCAGTTTACGGCTAGCGGGTCGCGAGCAGTACTTC. The chain has TRBV28 and TRBJ2-7, with 8 nucleotides matching TRBD2. Unmatched junction bases numbered 6, after V lost 2 bases and J lost 6 bases. This CDR3 comprises 14 residues. Germline lookup yields CDR1 MDHEN and CDR2 SYDVKM.

The V gene is TRBV30, the J gene TRBJ1-1; D uncertain. CDR1 and CDR2 from the germline V gene are GTSNPN and SVGIG (reference sequence). CDR3 length: 14 residues. Trimming shortened V by 3 bases and J by 1 base, and 12 bases separated the two germline ends. The CDR3: CAWRLSTKNTEAFF. The DNA of the CDR3 is TGTGCCTGGAGGCTATCTACCAAGAACACTGAAGCTTTCTTT.

This chain uses TRBV5-6 with TRBJ2-7, with D perhaps TRBD1 (5 bases). CDR1 SGHDT and CDR2 YYEEEE come from the germline V gene. V lost 0 bases, J lost 6 bases, and 10 bases lay in between. The CDR3 covers 13 residues. The CDR3 bases are TGTGCCAGCAGCTTGGGACAGTTCTCCGAGCAGTACTTC. This sequence encodes CASSLGQFSEQYF.

The rearrangement links TRBV5-4 to TRBJ2-5, with TRBD1 matching over 8 bases. The germline V gene has CDR1 SGHNT and CDR2 YYREEE (reference sequence). The CDR3 has 13 residues. V dropped 4 bases and J dropped 4; count of bases not matched to a gene: 3. CDR3 sequence reads: CASSPTGVETQYF. The CDR3 DNA sequence: TGTGCCAGCAGCCCGACAGGGGTAGAGACCCAGTACTTC.

This chain uses TRBV2 with TRBJ2-5; the D is unclear. Germline V gives CDR1 SNHLY, CDR2 FYNNEI. Trimming pared 4 bases from V and 5 bases from J, leaving 11 bases between. CDR3 length: 13 amino acids. CDR3 loop: CASSVGKMETQYF. The DNA for the CDR3 is TGTGCCAGCAGTGTTGGGAAGATGGAGACCCAGTACTTC.

J is TRBJ2-7 and V is TRBV28; tentative D call: TRBD1 (5 bases). CDR1 is MDHEN, CDR2 SYDVKM, per germline. The CDR3 is made up of 11 amino acids. V was pared by 5 bases and J by 6 bases, with 8 bases between. The CDR3 here is CASSVRGEQYF. CDR3 DNA sequence: TGTGCCAGCAGTGTAAGGGGCGAGCAGTACTTC.

This clone was counted a single time. This chain links TRBV2 with TRBJ2-7; 7 bases align to TRBD1. Germline trimming cut 7 bases from V and 7 bases from J; bases unmatched to any gene: 25. The CDR3 runs to 18 residues. Germline lookup yields CDR1 SNHLY and CDR2 FYNNEI. As DNA, the CDR3 is TGTGCCAGCAAGCCCCAGAGGAGCCTAAGGACAGGACCCAAGGAGCAGTACTTC. It encodes CASKPQRSLRTGPKEQYF.

This clone was seen a single time. The gene calls are TRBV5-5 and TRBJ2-4; 11 bases are shared with TRBD2. With 2 bases clipped from V and 0 bases from J, the junction kept 4 bases outside the gene matches. Germline CDR1 reads SGHKS; CDR2 reads YYEKEE (reference sequence). There are 17 residues in the CDR3. The CDR3 reads CASSFPGLAVAKNIQYF. The CDR3 region has the DNA TGTGCCAGCAGCTTTCCGGGACTAGCGGTAGCCAAAAACATTCAGTACTTC.

The CDR3 DNA sequence: TGTGCCAGCAGCTTACTAGTAGGGTCCTACGAGCAGTACTTC. This sequence encodes CASSLLVGSYEQYF. This chain uses TRBV7-8 with TRBJ2-7; D unclear. Looked up from germline, CDR1 is SGHVS and CDR2 is FQNEAQ. The V end was cut by 2 bases, the J end by 1 base, with 9 bases between. CDR3 length equals 14 residues.

This chain uses TRBV30 with TRBJ1-1, with D possibly TRBD1 on 5 matching bases. The CDR3 is 15 amino acids. V lost 4 bases, J lost 1 base, and 16 bases lay in between. Germline V gene lookup returns CDR1 GTSNPN and CDR2 SVGIG (reference sequence). CDR3 sequence reads: CAWKFGGTSNTEAFF. For the CDR3, the DNA is TGTGCCTGGAAGTTCGGGGGGACCTCGAACACTGAAGCTTTCTTT.

The genes are TRBV18 and TRBJ2-6, with D hard to call. V was shortened by 7 bases and J by 4 bases, with 14 bases between the two germline ends. This CDR3 is built from 15 residues. Germline CDR1 and CDR2: KGHSH and LQKENI. CDR3 DNA: TGTGCCAGCTATAAGGACCGCGGAGGGGCCAACGTCCTGACTTTC. Translating it yields CASYKDRGGANVLTF.

The chain couples TRBV16 to TRBJ2-4, with unresolved D. The germline V gene encodes CDR1 KGHSY and CDR2 FQNENV. The CDR3 consists of 12 residues. The germline V and J ends were trimmed by 3 bases and 8 bases, with 8 bases remaining between them. CDR3: CASSQIYHIQYF. The DNA for the CDR3 is TGTGCCAGCAGCCAGATCTACCACATTCAGTACTTC.

The rearrangement joins TRBV25-1 to TRBJ1-2; D unclear. The length of the CDR3 is 13 residues. CDR1 is MGHDK and CDR2 is SYGVNS in the germline V gene. Trimming removed 2 bases at V and 2 bases at J, with 6 bases between. The CDR3 sequence: CASSEAENYGYTF. DNA for the CDR3: TGTGCCAGCAGTGAAGCAGAGAACTATGGCTACACCTTC.

The rearrangement links TRBV25-1 to TRBJ2-1, with no clear D. The germline V and J ends were trimmed by 3 bases and 6 bases, with 6 bases remaining between them. This CDR3 is built from 12 residues. CDR1 and CDR2 from the germline V gene are MGHDK and SYGVNS. In DNA form, the CDR3 reads TGTGCCAGCAGTGACCGAATCAATGAGCAGTTCTTC. Protein product: CASSDRINEQFF.